This record concerns one T cell receptor beta chain sequence. The target of this receptor is not known. Base qualities are not recorded, but no much larger clone differs from it by a single base. The immunoSEQ Assay, a bias-controlled multiplex PCR, was used to amplify TCRbeta CDR3 regions from genomic DNA. As for how the authors treated the data: The number of nucleated cells in each sample was estimated by amplification of reference gene primers within the assay. To quantify the absolute abundance of each unique TCRbeta CDR3 rearrangement, sequence reads were collapsed and filtered. For each sample, productive Simpson clonality was calculated by taking the square root of Simpson's diversity index across productive rearrangements. The source is immuneACCESS, and TCRdb retained only in-frame sequences with V and J called. Part of the clones is not carried over; for the studies checked, unresolved V genes explain less than half of this, and the remainder is unexplained. That table gives V, J and clone size, and the DNA gave D and trimming. The sample table contains 200,000 to 250,000 clones; only one count was recorded for under 90% of them. The ten largest make up just under 20% of the sample.

The collaborating institutions used their own protocols to collect whole blood in K2EDTA tubes. For TCRbeta analysis, collaborator samples were shipped as frozen whole blood, as isolated PBMCs, or as DNA extracted from either sample type. The germline V gene encodes CDR1 MDHEN and CDR2 SYDVKM. The junction carries 14 bases between V and J, which are trimmed by 3 bases and 8 bases respectively. The CDR3, from cysteine to phenylalanine, totals 14 residues. CDR3 DNA is the only sequence kept; it has 42 bases, read in frame from the first base. This specimen belongs to a study of blood T cell repertoires in COVID-19 (dated by TCRdb to 2018 to 2020). Background on the whole study: The collaborator samples originated in the United States, Italy and Spain and spanned the acute and convalescent phases of COVID-19. The material from the prospective study consisted of cDNA or gDNA derived from T cells, B-cell-depleted T cells, or PBMCs. Deeply sampled blood TCRbeta repertoires from subjects exposed to, actively infected with, or recovered from COVID-19 were included in the dataset. The repertoires were made available in a free public database intended to serve as a resource for research on the immune response to SARS-CoV-2. The samples were drawn from two sources: the first 160 participants of the ongoing ImmuneRACE study, and over 1,000 subjects contributed by 6 global collaborators. The sample metadata nearly always contained a de-identified subject ID, COVID-19 status, age in years and sex. HLA class I and class II types, where available, came from metadata supplied by the sample provider rather than from assay-based typing.

The paper's findings and limits, for the study overall: The amount of clinical and demographic metadata varied by source and participant and was provided uncurated.

Sequencing was performed on peripheral blood. The receptor was isolated from a man aged 30 to 39 with active or convalescent COVID-19. Recombination connected TRBV28 to TRBJ2-1, with the identity of the D gene unclear. The CDR3 reads CASSFPRMHDEQFF. The DNA is as follows: TGTGCCAGCAGTTTTCCCAGAATGCACGATGAGCAGTTCTTC. Reference TRBV28 and TRBJ2-1 genes cover what lies past the CDR3, so the full variable domain is DVKVTQSSRYLVKRTGEKVFLECVQDMDHENMFWYRQDPGLGLRLIYFSYDVKMKEKGDIPEGYSVSREKKERFSLILESASTNQTSMYLCASSFPRMHDEQFFGPGTRLTVL.